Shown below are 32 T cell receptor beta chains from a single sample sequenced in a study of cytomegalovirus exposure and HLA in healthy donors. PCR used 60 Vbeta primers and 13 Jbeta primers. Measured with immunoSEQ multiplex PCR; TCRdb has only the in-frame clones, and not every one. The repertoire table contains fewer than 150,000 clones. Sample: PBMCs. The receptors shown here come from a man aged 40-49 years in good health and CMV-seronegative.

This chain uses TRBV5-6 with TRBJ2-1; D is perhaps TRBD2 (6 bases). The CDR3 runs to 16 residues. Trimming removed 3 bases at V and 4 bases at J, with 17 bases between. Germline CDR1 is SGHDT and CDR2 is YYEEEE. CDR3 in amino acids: CASSSRQAGSYNEQFF. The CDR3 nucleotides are TGTGCCAGCAGCTCGCGCCAGGCGGGGAGTTACAATGAGCAGTTCTTC. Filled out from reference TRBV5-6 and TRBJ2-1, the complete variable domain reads DAGVTQSPTHLIKTRGQQVTLRCSPKSGHDTVSWYQQALGQGPQFIFQYYEEEERQRGNFPDRFSGHQFPNYSSELNVNALLLGDSALYLCASSSRQAGSYNEQFFGPGTRLTVL.

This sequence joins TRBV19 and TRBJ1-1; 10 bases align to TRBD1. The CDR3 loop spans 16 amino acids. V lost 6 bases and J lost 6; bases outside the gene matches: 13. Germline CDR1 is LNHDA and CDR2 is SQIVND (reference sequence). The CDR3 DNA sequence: TGTGCCAGTAGGCAAAAGACAGGGGGCCCACTCCCTGAAGCTTTCTTT. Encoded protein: CASRQKTGGPLPEAFF.

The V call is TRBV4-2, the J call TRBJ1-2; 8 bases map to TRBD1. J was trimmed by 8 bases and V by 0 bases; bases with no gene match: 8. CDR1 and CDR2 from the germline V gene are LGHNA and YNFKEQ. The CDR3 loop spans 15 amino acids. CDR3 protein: CASSQEARGLSGYTF. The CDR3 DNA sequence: TGTGCCAGCAGCCAAGAGGCCAGGGGGCTGTCGGGCTACACCTTC.

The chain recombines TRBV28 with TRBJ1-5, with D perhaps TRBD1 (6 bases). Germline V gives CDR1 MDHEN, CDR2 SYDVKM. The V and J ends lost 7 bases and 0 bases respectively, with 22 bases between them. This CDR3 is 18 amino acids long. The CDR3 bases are TGTGCCAGCACCGAACTCGGGACAATAAAGTATAGCAATCAGCCCCAGCATTTT. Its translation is CASTELGTIKYSNQPQHF.

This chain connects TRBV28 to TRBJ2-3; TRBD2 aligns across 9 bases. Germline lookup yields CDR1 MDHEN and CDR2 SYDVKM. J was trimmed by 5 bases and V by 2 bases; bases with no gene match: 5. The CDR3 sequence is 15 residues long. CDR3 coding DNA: TGTGCCAGCAGTTTACTAGCGGGGCCGAGAGATACGCAGTATTTT. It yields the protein CASSLLAGPRDTQYF. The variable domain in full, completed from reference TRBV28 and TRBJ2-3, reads DVKVTQSSRYLVKRTGEKVFLECVQDMDHENMFWYRQDPGLGLRLIYFSYDVKMKEKGDIPEGYSVSREKKERFSLILESASTNQTSMYLCASSLLAGPRDTQYFGPGTRLTVL.

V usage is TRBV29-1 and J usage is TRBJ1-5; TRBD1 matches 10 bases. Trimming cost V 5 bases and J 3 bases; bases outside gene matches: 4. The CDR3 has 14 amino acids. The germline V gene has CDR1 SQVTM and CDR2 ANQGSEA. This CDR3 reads CSVWDRGNNQPQHF. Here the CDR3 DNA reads TGCAGCGTTTGGGACAGGGGTAACAATCAGCCCCAGCATTTT.

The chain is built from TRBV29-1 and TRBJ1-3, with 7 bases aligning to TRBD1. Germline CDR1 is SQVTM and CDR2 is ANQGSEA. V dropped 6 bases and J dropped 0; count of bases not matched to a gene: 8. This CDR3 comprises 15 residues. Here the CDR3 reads CSVATGANSGNTIYF. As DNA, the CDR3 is TGCAGCGTGGCAACAGGGGCGAACTCTGGAAACACCATATATTTT.

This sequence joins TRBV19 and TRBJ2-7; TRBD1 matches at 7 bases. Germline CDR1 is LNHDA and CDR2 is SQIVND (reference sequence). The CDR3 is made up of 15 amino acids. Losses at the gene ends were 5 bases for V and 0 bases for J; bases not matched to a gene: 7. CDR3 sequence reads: CASSSGTVFSYEQYF. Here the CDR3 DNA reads TGTGCCAGTAGTTCTGGGACAGTGTTCTCCTACGAGCAGTACTTC.

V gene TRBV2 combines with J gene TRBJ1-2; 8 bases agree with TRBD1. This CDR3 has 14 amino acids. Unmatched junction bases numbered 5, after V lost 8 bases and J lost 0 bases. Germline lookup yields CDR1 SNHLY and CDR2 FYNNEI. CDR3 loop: CASLRGLANYGYTF. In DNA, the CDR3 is TGTGCCAGCCTCAGGGGGCTCGCTAACTATGGCTACACCTTC.

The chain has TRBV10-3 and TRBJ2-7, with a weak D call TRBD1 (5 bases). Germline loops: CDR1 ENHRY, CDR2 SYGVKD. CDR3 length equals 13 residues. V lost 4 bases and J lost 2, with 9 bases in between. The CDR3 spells CAISVQGPYEQYF. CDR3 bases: TGTGCCATCAGTGTTCAGGGTCCCTACGAGCAGTACTTC.

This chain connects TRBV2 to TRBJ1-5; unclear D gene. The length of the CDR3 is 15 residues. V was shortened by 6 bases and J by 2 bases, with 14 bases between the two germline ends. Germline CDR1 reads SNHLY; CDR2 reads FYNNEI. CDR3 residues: CASRETTEGNQPQHF. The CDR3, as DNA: TGTGCCAGCAGAGAAACAACTGAGGGCAATCAGCCCCAGCATTTT.

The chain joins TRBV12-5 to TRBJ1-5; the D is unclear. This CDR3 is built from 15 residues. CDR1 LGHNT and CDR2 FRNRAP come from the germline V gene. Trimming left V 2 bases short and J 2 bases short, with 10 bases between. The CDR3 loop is CASGLMPPGNQPQHF. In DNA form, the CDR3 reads TGTGCTAGTGGTTTGATGCCCCCGGGCAATCAGCCCCAGCATTTT. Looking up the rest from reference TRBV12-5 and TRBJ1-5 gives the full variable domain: DARVTQTPRHKVTEMGQEVTMRCQPILGHNTVFWYRQTMMQGLELLAYFRNRAPLDDSGMPKDRFSAEMPDATLATLKIQPSEPRDSAVYFCASGLMPPGNQPQHFGDGTRLSIL.

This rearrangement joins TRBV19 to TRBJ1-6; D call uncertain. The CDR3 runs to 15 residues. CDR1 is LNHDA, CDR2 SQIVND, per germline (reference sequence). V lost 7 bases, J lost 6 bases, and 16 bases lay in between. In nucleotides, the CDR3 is TGTGCCAGTACCAACTTCCCGGGTCCTAATTCACCCCTCCACTTT. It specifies CASTNFPGPNSPLHF. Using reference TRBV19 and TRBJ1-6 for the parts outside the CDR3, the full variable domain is DGGITQSPKYLFRKEGQNVTLSCEQNLNHDAMYWYRQDPGQGLRLIYYSQIVNDFQKGDIAEGYSVSREKKESFPLTVTSAQKNPTAFYLCASTNFPGPNSPLHFGNGTRLTVT.

The CDR3 here is CASSLGPGQGDYGYTF. The CDR3 bases are TGTGCCAGCAGCTTGGGCCCGGGACAGGGAGACTATGGCTACACCTTC. The chain is built from TRBV5-4 and TRBJ1-2; 9 bases agree with TRBD1. Trimming removed 0 bases from V and 3 bases from J; junction bases left unmatched: 6. Looked up from germline, CDR1 is SGHNT and CDR2 is YYREEE (reference sequence). The CDR3 sequence is 16 residues long.

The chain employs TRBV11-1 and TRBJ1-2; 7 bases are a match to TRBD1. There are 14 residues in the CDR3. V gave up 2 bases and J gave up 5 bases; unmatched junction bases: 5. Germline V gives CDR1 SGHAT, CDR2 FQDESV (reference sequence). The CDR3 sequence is CASSLRDSYYGYTF. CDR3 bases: TGTGCCAGCAGCTTAAGGGACAGCTATTATGGCTACACCTTC.

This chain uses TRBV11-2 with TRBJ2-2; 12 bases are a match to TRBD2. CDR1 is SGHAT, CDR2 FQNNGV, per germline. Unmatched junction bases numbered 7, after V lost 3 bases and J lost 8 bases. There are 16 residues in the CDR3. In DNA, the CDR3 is TGTGCCAGCAGCTTCGGGCTAGCGGGGGGGCTTGGGGAGCTGTTTTTT. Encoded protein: CASSFGLAGGLGELFF.

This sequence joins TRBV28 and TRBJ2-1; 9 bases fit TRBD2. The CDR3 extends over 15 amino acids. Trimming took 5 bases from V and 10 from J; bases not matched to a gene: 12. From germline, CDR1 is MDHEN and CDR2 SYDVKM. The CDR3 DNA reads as TGTGCCAGCAGTCCGACAGGACTAGCGCGAGTGGAGCAGTTCTTC. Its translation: CASSPTGLARVEQFF.

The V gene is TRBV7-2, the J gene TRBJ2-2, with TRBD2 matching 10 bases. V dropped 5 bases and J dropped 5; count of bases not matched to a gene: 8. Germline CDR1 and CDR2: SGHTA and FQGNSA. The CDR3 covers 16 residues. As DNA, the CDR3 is TGTGCCAGCAGCGCTAGCGGGGGAGGGGGGACCGGGGAGCTGTTTTTT. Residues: CASSASGGGGTGELFF.

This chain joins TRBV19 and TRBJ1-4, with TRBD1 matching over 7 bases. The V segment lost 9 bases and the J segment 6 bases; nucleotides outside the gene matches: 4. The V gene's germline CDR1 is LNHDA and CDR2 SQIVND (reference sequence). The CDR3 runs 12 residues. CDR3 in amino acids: CASRQGHEKLFF. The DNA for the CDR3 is TGTGCCAGCCGACAGGGTCATGAAAAACTGTTTTTT.

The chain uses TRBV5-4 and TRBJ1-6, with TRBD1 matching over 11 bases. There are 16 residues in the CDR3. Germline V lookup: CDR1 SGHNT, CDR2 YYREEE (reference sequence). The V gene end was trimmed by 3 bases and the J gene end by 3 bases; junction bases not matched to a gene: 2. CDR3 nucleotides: TGTGCCAGCAGCTCGGGGACAGGGGGCTATAATTCACCCCTCCACTTT. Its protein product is CASSSGTGGYNSPLHF.

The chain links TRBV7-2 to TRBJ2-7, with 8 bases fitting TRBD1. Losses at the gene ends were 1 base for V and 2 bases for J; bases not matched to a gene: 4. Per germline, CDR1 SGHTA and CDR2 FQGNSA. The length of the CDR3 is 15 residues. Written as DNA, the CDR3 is TGTGCCAGCAGCTTAGAGGCAGGGGGCCCCTACGAGCAGTACTTC. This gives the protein CASSLEAGGPYEQYF.

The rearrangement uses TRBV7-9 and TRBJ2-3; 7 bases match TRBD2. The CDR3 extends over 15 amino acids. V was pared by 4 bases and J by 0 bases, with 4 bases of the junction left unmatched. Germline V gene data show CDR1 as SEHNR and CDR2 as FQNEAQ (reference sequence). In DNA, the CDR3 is TGTGCCAGCAGCTCCTCTAGCGGTAGCACAGATACGCAGTATTTT. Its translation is CASSSSSGSTDTQYF.

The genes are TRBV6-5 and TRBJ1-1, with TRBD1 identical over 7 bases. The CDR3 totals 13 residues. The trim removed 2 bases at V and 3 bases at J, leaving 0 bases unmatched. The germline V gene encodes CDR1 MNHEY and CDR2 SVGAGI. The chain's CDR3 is CASSYDRDTEAFF. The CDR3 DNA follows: TGTGCCAGCAGTTACGACAGGGACACTGAAGCTTTCTTT.

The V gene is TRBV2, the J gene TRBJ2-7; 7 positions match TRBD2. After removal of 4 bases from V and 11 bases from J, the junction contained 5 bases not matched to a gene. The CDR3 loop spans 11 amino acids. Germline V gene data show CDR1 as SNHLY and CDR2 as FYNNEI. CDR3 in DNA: TGTGCCAGCAGTGTGGGGGGGGGAGAGTACTTC. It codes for CASSVGGGEYF.

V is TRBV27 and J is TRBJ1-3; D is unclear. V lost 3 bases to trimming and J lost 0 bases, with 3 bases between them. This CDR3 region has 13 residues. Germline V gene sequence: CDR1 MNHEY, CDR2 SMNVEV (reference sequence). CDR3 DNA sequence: TGTGCCAGCAGTTTTAGCTCTGGAAACACCATATATTTT. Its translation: CASSFSSGNTIYF.

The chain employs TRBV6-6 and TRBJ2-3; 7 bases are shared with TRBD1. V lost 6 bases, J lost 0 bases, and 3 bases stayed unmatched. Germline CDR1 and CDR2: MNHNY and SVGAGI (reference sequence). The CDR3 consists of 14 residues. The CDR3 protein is CASSKQGSTDTQYF. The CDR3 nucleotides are TGTGCCAGCAGCAAACAGGGGAGCACAGATACGCAGTATTTT.

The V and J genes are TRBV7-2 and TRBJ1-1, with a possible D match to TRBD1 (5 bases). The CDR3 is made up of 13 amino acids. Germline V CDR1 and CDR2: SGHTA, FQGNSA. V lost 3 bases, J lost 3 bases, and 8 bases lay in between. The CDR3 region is CASSFPGYTEAFF. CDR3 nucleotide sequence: TGTGCCAGCAGCTTCCCAGGGTACACTGAAGCTTTCTTT.

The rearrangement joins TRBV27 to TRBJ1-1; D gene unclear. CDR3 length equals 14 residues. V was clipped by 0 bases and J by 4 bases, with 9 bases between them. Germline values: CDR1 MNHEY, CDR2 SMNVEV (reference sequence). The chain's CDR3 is CASSLSLSRTEAFF. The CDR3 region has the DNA TGTGCCAGCAGTTTATCCCTCAGTCGCACTGAAGCTTTCTTT.

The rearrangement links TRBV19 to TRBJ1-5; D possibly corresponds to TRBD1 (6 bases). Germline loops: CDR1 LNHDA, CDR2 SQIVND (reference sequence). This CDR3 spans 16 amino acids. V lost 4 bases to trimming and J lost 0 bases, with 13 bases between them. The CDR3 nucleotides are TGTGCCAGTAGTACCATGACAGGCTATAGCAATCAGCCCCAGCATTTT. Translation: CASSTMTGYSNQPQHF.

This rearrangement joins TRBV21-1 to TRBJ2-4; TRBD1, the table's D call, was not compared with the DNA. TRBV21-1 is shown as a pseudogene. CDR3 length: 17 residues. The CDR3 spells CASIPDRESTAKNIQYF. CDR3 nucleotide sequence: TGTGCCAGCATCCCGGACAGGGAATCCACAGCCAAAAACATTCAGTACTTC.

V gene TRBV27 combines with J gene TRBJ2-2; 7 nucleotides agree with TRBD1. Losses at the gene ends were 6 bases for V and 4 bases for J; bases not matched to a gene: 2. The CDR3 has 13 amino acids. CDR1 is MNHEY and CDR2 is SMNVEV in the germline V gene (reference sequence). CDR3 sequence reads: CASRGTATGELFF. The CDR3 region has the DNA TGTGCCAGCAGGGGGACAGCCACCGGGGAGCTGTTTTTT.

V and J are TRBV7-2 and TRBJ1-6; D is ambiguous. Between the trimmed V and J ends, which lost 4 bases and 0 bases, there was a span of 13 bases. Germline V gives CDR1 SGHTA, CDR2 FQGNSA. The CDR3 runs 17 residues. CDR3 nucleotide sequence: TGTGCCAGCAGCTACTCCGGGTCTTTCTCCTATAATTCACCCCTCCACTTT. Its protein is CASSYSGSFSYNSPLHF.